This T cell receptor (beta chain) was sequenced for a study of vaccination effects on CD4 cells after COVID-19 (dated by TCRdb to between 2020 and 2023). Turning to the overall study: To identify antigen-specific CD4+ T cell clonotypes by their expansion, the ViraFEST assay first stimulated PBMC with viral peptide pools and then applied TCR sequencing. After vaccination, three convalescent patients were sampled both early (day +14) and late (day +241, +227, +161 respectively). A total of roughly 9 COVID-19 convalescent patients and a handful of SARS-CoV-2-naive healthy vaccine recipients were included in the full study. Cultures from other donors in the study were sequenced using the Oncomine TCR Beta short-read assay on an Illumina iSeq 100. The study compared SARS-CoV-2 spike-specific CD4+ TCR repertoires before and after mRNA vaccination in COVID-19 convalescent patients and infection-naive vaccine recipients. Post-vaccine samples across the study were collected a median of 72 days after the second dose, with a range of 14 to 241. Some 2 million PBMC per well were cultured with 9 to 10 ug/ml peptides in IMDM containing approximately 4.5% human AB serum, approximately 9.9 IU/ml IL-2 and gentamicin.

Here is what the overall study found, with its caveats: The study was limited by a small number of convalescent patients and lacked early post-infection timepoints. Clones induced by infection and clones induced by vaccination both contracted markedly at late timepoints after vaccination, which fits with T cell responses waning over time. For convalescent patients, new clones induced by the vaccine made up most of the post-vaccine spike-reactive repertoire, and these new clones were largely distinct from the clones induced by infection.

Libraries were prepared through the immunoSEQ multiplex PCR assay. DNA from the cultured, isolated CD4+ T cells was subjected to TCR beta CDR3 sequencing. As for the authors' bioinformatics: Non-productive TCR sequences were removed, reads were trimmed to the CDR3 region, and CDR3s of at least 7 amino acids were retained. The MANAFEST web app was used to pick out antigen-specific clonotypes by comparing their expansion in peptide wells with that in reference cultures. For clones to be considered positive, expansion at FDR<0.05 versus reference and all other wells, an odds ratio above 5, and a frequency above 0.1% in two replicate wells were required. Cross-reactive clonotypes were defined as significantly expanded in SARS-CoV-2 spike wells and in at least one common cold coronavirus spike condition. CDR3 similarity was assessed by Levenshtein distance using the stringdist R package, and unrooted trees were constructed with ape in R 3.6.1. TCRdb retrieved this table from immuneACCESS and kept in-frame rearrangements only. Not all clones are present; in checked studies, unresolved V genes account for under half, and no reason is known for the remainder. The V and J calls and clone size are taken from that table; D and trimming were inferred from the DNA. The table for this sample lists approximately 30,000 clones; approximately 77% of them were counted only once. Jointly, the top ten make up around 6.6% of the sample.

After around eleven days of culture, CD4+ T cells were isolated with the EasySep CD4+ T cell isolation kit. PCR-confirmed SARS-CoV-2 infection had occurred in convalescent patients between March and December 2020, before the Alpha, Beta and Delta variants emerged in the United States. Each participant got two doses of an mRNA SARS-CoV-2 vaccine, either BNT162b2 or mRNA-1273. On days 3 and 7, half of the culture medium was replaced with fresh IL-2-containing medium. Unless otherwise noted, each peptide stimulation condition was cultured in triplicate wells. Using Ficoll-Paque Plus gradient centrifugation, PBMC were separated from whole blood and then either used fresh or cryopreserved at -140C. Genomic DNA was extracted from cultured CD4+ T cells with the QIAamp micro DNA kit. In the case of this clone: No antigen is known for it. No per-base quality is available; no much larger clone lies one base away.

The sequence came from a human donor who had a prior SARS-CoV-2 infection. Material: CD4+ T cells from PBMCs cultured without peptide, obtained after COVID-19 vaccination.

The nucleotides read TGCGCCAGCAGCCAGTTCTCTAGCGGGAGCTCCTACAATGAGCAGTTCTTC. It translates to CASSQFSSGSSYNEQFF. Recombination joined TRBV5-1 with TRBJ2-1; 10 of the junction bases match TRBD2. In the germline V gene, CDR1 corresponds to SGHRS and CDR2 to YFSETQ. Here V drops 4 bases and J drops 0 bases, and the junction holds 7 bases not matched to any gene. Spanning cysteine to phenylalanine, the CDR3 consists of 17 amino acids. CDR3 DNA is the only sequence kept; it has 51 bases, read in frame from the first base.